What follows is one T cell receptor (beta chain) and its context. In the original processing: Amplified reference gene primers provided the basis for estimating nucleated cell counts. Produced via immunoSEQ multiplex PCR; TCRdb's table is partial and in-frame only. The DNA gave D and trimming, while V, J and clone size come from that table. The table lists about 250,000 clones, 65% to 85% of them singletons. The data derive from a study of blood T cell repertoires in COVID-19. The CDR3 is made up of 12 amino acids. The junction had 9 bases not matched to a gene; V was cut back by 4 bases and J by 15 bases. CDR1 and CDR2 (germline): SGHNT, YYREEE (reference sequence).

Sequenced: peripheral blood. The receptor's source is a person aged 65-85 years with COVID-19, enrolled during active disease. The V and J genes are TRBV5-4 and TRBJ2-1; 8 bases match TRBD2. The CDR3 is CASSPRAGGRFF. For the CDR3, the DNA is TGTGCCAGCAGCCCCCGGGCGGGAGGTCGGTTCTTC.